Below, 10 T cell receptor beta chains from the same sample are listed, as sequenced in a study of blood T cell repertoires in COVID-19. Measured with immunoSEQ multiplex PCR; TCRdb has only the in-frame clones, and not every one. This table holds some 260,000 clones, about 89% found once. The material sequenced was PBMCs or T cells enriched from blood (not recorded which). The receptors were sampled from a man in his forties who had recovered from COVID-19.

The chain recombines TRBV7-3 with TRBJ2-1; D gene uncertain. V was pared by 5 bases and J by 7 bases, with 12 bases between. Germline CDR1 and CDR2: SGHTA and FQGTGA. There are 13 residues in the CDR3. CDR3 sequence reads: CASSPPDENEQFF. The CDR3 nucleotides are TGTGCCAGCAGCCCTCCAGATGAAAATGAGCAGTTCTTC.

The chain combines TRBV12-3 or TRBV12-4 with TRBJ2-7; D not resolved. This CDR3 has 13 amino acids. Trimming stripped 3 bases from V and 4 bases from J, with 10 bases between. The CDR3 sequence is CASSFADVYEQYF. The CDR3 DNA is TGTGCCAGCAGTTTTGCGGATGTATACGAGCAGTACTTC.

This clone has a handful of counts. The chain recombines TRBV7-3 with TRBJ2-7; the D gene is possibly TRBD1 (6 bases). Deletions cut 5 bases from V and 0 bases from J, with 11 bases between. This CDR3 has 14 amino acids. Germline-derived CDR1 and CDR2 are SGHTA and FQGTGA. Here the CDR3 reads CASSQQGSSYEQYF. In DNA, the CDR3 is TGTGCCAGCAGCCAACAGGGAAGCTCCTACGAGCAGTACTTC. Supplemented by reference TRBV7-3 and TRBJ2-7, the full variable domain reads GAGVSQTPSNKVTEKGKYVELRCDPISGHTALYWYRQSLGQGPEFLIYFQGTGAADDSGLPNDRFFAVRPEGSVSTLKIQRTERGDSAVYLCASSQQGSSYEQYFGPGTRLTVT.

The J gene is TRBJ1-4, the V gene TRBV12-3 or TRBV12-4, with D possibly being TRBD1 (5 bases). V was clipped by 4 bases and J by 8 bases, with 8 bases between them. This CDR3 is built from 12 residues. DNA of the CDR3: TGTGCCAGCAGTTCCACAGGCGAAAAACTGTTTTTT. It is translated as CASSSTGEKLFF.

The rearrangement links TRBV4-1 to TRBJ1-2, with 9 positions matching TRBD1. Looked up from germline, CDR1 is MGHRA and CDR2 is YSYEKL. Unmatched junction bases numbered 23, after V lost 6 bases and J lost 6 bases. The length of the CDR3 is 19 residues. The CDR3 region is CASRRAVMGQGKNRDGYTF. The CDR3 bases are TGCGCCAGCAGACGGGCGGTAATGGGACAGGGCAAAAATCGGGATGGCTACACCTTC.

The CDR3 loop reads CASSLEIAGGGYNEQFF. The CDR3 DNA sequence: TGTGCCAGCAGCTTAGAGATAGCGGGAGGGGGCTACAATGAGCAGTTCTTC. This chain uses TRBV7-2 with TRBJ2-1; TRBD2 agrees at 11 bases. The germline V gene has CDR1 SGHTA and CDR2 FQGNSA. The length of the CDR3 is 17 residues. J gave up 3 bases and V 1 base, and 5 bases lay outside the gene matches.

The V call is TRBV11-3, the J call TRBJ1-3; perhaps TRBD1 as D (6 bases). The CDR3 extends over 15 amino acids. Germline CDR1 reads SGHNT; CDR2 reads YENEEA. V was clipped by 1 base and J by 0 bases, with 7 bases between them. Written as DNA, the CDR3 is TGTGCCAGCAGCTTAGGAGGGGGCTCTGGAAACACCATATATTTT. Translated: CASSLGGGSGNTIYF.

The chain couples TRBV11-2 to TRBJ2-1, with 9 positions matching TRBD2. Germline CDR1 is SGHAT and CDR2 is FQNNGV. J gave up 12 bases and V 5 bases, and 8 bases lay outside the gene matches. The CDR3 has 13 amino acids. CDR3 DNA: TGTGCCAGCAGCGCCGGGACTAGCTTTTGGCAGTTCTTC. As protein: CASSAGTSFWQFF.

This clone is a singleton in its sample. The chain couples TRBV19 to TRBJ2-1; 14 bases align to TRBD2. The CDR3 is made up of 14 amino acids. In germline, CDR1 is LNHDA, CDR2 SQIVND (reference sequence). V was pared by 5 bases and J by 8 bases, with 2 bases of the junction left unmatched. CDR3 nucleotides: TGTGCCAGTAGTGGGACTAGCGGGAGCTATGAGCAGTTCTTC. It is translated as CASSGTSGSYEQFF. Complete variable domain (other parts from reference TRBV19 and TRBJ2-1): DGGITQSPKYLFRKEGQNVTLSCEQNLNHDAMYWYRQDPGQGLRLIYYSQIVNDFQKGDIAEGYSVSREKKESFPLTVTSAQKNPTAFYLCASSGTSGSYEQFFGPGTRLTVL.

V is TRBV11-3 and J is TRBJ2-3; 7 nucleotides align to TRBD1. Germline V gene sequence: CDR1 SGHNT, CDR2 YENEEA. This CDR3 spans 18 amino acids. V lost 1 base to trimming and J lost 2 bases; unmatched junction nucleotides: 12. Here the CDR3 DNA reads TGTGCCAGCAGCTTAGCCCCTTTGACAGGGACGAACACAGATACGCAGTATTTT. It codes for CASSLAPLTGTNTDTQYF.